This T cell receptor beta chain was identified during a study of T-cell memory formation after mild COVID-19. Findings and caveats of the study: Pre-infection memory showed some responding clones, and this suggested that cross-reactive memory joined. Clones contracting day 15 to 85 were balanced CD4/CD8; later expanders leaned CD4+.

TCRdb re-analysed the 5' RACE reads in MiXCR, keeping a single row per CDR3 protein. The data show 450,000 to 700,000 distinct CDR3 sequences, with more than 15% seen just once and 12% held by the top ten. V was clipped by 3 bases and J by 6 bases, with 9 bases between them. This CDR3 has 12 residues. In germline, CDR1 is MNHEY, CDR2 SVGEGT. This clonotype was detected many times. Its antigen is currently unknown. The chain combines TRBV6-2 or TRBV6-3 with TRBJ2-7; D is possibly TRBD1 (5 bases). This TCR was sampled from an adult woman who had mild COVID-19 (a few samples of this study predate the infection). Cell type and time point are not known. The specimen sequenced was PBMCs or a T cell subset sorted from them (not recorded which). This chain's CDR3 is CASSYGQSEQYF. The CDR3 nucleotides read TGTGCCAGCAGTTATGGACAAAGCGAGCAGTACTTC.